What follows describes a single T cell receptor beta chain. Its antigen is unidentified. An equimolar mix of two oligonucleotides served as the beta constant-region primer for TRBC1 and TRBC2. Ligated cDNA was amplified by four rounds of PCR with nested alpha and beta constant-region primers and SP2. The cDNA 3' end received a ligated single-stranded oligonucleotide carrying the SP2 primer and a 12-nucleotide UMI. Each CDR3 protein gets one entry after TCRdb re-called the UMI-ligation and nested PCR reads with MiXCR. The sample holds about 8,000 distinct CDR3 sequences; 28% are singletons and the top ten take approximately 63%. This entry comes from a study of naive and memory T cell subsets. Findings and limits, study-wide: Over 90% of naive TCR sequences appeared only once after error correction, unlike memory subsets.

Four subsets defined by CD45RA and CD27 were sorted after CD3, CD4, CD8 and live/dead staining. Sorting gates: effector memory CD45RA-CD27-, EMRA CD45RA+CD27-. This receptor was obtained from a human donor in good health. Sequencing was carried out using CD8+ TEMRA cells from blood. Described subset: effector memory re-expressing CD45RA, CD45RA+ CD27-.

This CDR3 is CASSSRRSNQPQHF. CDR3 coding DNA: TGTGCCAGCAGTTCAAGGCGGAGCAATCAGCCCCAGCATTTT. The rearrangement joins TRBV27 to TRBJ1-5; D not certain. The germline gives CDR1 MNHEY, CDR2 SMNVEV (reference sequence). Trimming left V 4 bases short and J 1 base short, with 8 bases between. The CDR3 runs 14 residues.